This T cell receptor (beta chain) derives from a study of technical replicates of blood from a few donors. The CDR3 loop spans 17 amino acids. In germline, CDR1 is SGHRS, CDR2 YFSETQ. V lost 1 base, J lost 2 bases, and 19 bases lay in between. Some clones are missing from TCRdb's copy, which holds only in-frame ones; the method was immunoSEQ multiplex PCR. The repertoire holds tens of thousands of clones, with roughly 94% as singletons. The receptor was derived from a human donor in good health. The chain carries TRBV5-1 and TRBJ2-7, with a weak D call TRBD1 (6 bases). The sample consisted of T cells isolated from PBMCs. In DNA, the CDR3 is TGCGCCAGCAGCTTGTACCGATGGGACATCCCCACCTACGAGCAGTACTTC. Its protein is CASSLYRWDIPTYEQYF.